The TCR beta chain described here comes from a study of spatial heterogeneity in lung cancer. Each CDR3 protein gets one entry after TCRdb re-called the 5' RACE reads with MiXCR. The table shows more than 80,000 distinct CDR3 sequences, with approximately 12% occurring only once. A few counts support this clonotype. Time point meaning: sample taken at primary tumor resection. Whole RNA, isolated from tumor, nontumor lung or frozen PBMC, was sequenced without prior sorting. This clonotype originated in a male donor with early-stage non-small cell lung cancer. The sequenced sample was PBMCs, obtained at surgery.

In nucleotides, the CDR3 is TGTGCCAGCAGTTACTCTAGCGGGGGGTTGTCCTACAATGAGCAGTTCTTC. Amino acids: CASSYSSGGLSYNEQFF. V is TRBV6-5 and J is TRBJ2-1, with 10 bases that match TRBD2. The germline CDR1 and CDR2 sequences are MNHEY and SVGAGI. The junction had 3 bases not matched to a gene; V was cut back by 0 bases and J by 1 base. This CDR3 comprises 17 residues.